Listed here are 28 T cell receptor beta chains from one sample, sequenced in a study of blood T cell repertoires in COVID-19 (dated by TCRdb to 2020 to 2022). Library method: the immunoSEQ multiplex PCR assay. TCRdb retrieved this table from immuneACCESS and kept in-frame rearrangements only. Not all clones are present; in checked studies, unresolved V genes account for under half, and no reason is known for the remainder. The sample includes around 300,000 clones, with about 87% observed a single time. Approximately 4% of the sample rests with the top ten. The sample consisted of peripheral blood. These receptors were taken from a woman aged 40 to 50 with acute or convalescent COVID-19.

The chain is built from TRBV4-1 and TRBJ1-4; D is unresolved. Trimming took 1 base from V and 0 from J, leaving 12 bases between them. The length of the CDR3 is 17 residues. CDR1 is MGHRA and CDR2 is YSYEKL in the germline V gene. CDR3 sequence reads: CASSQVGRYTTNEKLFF. Written as DNA, the CDR3 is TGCGCCAGCAGCCAAGTGGGCAGGTATACAACTAATGAAAAACTGTTTTTT.

Points on this clone: This sample also contains other DNA sequences that code for the same CDR3. This chain joins TRBV3-1 (or the pseudogene TRBV3-2) and TRBJ1-2, with 9 bases lining up with TRBD1. Germline CDR1 is LGHDT and CDR2 is YNNKEL (reference sequence). Unmatched junction bases numbered 5, after V lost 3 bases and J lost 6 bases. The CDR3 covers 14 residues. As DNA, the CDR3 is TGTGCCAGCAGCCAGCCACAGGGGGCGGATGGCTACACCTTC. As protein: CASSQPQGADGYTF.

J is TRBJ2-7 and V is TRBV11-2, with D maybe TRBD2 (5 bases). This CDR3 spans 13 amino acids. The V gene's germline CDR1 is SGHAT and CDR2 FQNNGV. Trimming took off 1 base at V and 6 bases at J, with 10 bases between the two ends. The CDR3 nucleotides are TGTGCCAGCAGCTTAGGGACTGCAGGCGAGCAGTACGTC. Residues: CASSLGTAGEQYV.

The rearrangement links TRBV7-9 to TRBJ1-1; 12 nucleotides match TRBD1. The CDR3 consists of 17 residues. Germline V lookup: CDR1 SEHNR, CDR2 FQNEAQ (reference sequence). J lost 1 base, V lost 2 bases, and 5 bases had no gene match. The chain's CDR3 is CASSLLGQGARNTEAFF. CDR3 in DNA: TGTGCCAGCAGCTTATTGGGACAGGGGGCTCGGAACACTGAAGCTTTCTTT.

This clone was observed a handful of times. The chain carries TRBV2 and TRBJ2-7, with 8 bases matching TRBD1. The germline V gene has CDR1 SNHLY and CDR2 FYNNEI. The CDR3 runs to 13 residues. V trimming: 8 bases; J trimming: 7 bases; junction bases outside the gene matches: 10. The DNA of the CDR3 is TGTGCCAGCGGCAGGGGGCAAGGTACGGAGCAGTACGTC. It codes for CASGRGQGTEQYV.

The J gene is TRBJ1-1, the V gene TRBV3-1 (or the pseudogene TRBV3-2); 7 nucleotides align to TRBD1. V trimming: 1 base; J trimming: 2 bases; junction bases outside the gene matches: 4. The CDR3 loop spans 15 amino acids. From germline, CDR1 is LGHDT and CDR2 YNNKEL (reference sequence). CDR3 amino acids: CASSQGLGGNTEAFF. Written as DNA, the CDR3 is TGTGCCAGCAGCCAAGGACTAGGGGGCAACACTGAAGCTTTCTTT.

The chain carries TRBV5-8 and TRBJ1-2; maybe TRBD1 (5 bases). The CDR3 spans 16 residues. The germline V gene has CDR1 SGHTS and CDR2 YDEGEE. With 2 bases removed from V and 6 bases from J, the gap between germline ends came to 20 bases. CDR3 coding DNA: TGTGCCAGCAGCTTTGGGGCAGGGATGAAAACGGATGGCTACACCTTC. Residues: CASSFGAGMKTDGYTF.

In its sample, this clone was seen once. This sequence joins TRBV3-1 (or the pseudogene TRBV3-2) and TRBJ2-5; D may be TRBD1 (5 bases). Trimming removed 4 bases at V and 7 bases at J, with 13 bases between. The CDR3 contains 13 residues. Per the germline V gene, CDR1 is LGHDT and CDR2 is YNNKEL (reference sequence). As DNA, the CDR3 is TGTGCCAGCAGCCCCAGGGCTTGGATGACCCAGTACTTC. Protein: CASSPRAWMTQYF.

V and J are TRBV4-1 and TRBJ1-1; 9 positions agree with TRBD1. J was trimmed by 1 base and V by 4 bases; bases with no gene match: 7. The CDR3 spans 16 residues. The germline CDR1 and CDR2 sequences are MGHRA and YSYEKL. In nucleotides, the CDR3 is TGCGCCAGCAGCCTGAACAGGGGGCGCGGGAACACTGAAGCTTTCTTT. Amino acids: CASSLNRGRGNTEAFF.

This clone occurred a few times. The V call is TRBV7-3, the J call TRBJ2-5, with D possibly TRBD2 on 6 matching bases. V was pared by 0 bases and J by 9 bases, with 14 bases between. Looked up from germline, CDR1 is SGHTA and CDR2 is FQGTGA. This CDR3 region has 14 residues. The CDR3 nucleotides are TGTGCCAGCAGCTTAACGTCTAGCGCGGGTGCCCAGTACTTC. It encodes CASSLTSSAGAQYF.

This clone was seen once. The chain carries TRBV29-1 and TRBJ1-6; the match to TRBD1 covers 9 bases. After removal of 7 bases from V and 7 bases from J, the junction contained 8 bases not matched to a gene. This CDR3 contains 14 residues. The V gene's germline CDR1 is SQVTM and CDR2 ANQGSEA. DNA of the CDR3: TGCAGCGCCCGATGGGGGACAGGGAATTCACCCCTCCACTTT. It translates to CSARWGTGNSPLHF.

The chain employs TRBV7-9 and TRBJ2-1; 10 bases line up with TRBD1. The CDR3 spans 15 residues. The junction had 2 bases not matched to a gene; V was cut back by 4 bases and J by 2 bases. Germline lookup yields CDR1 SEHNR and CDR2 FQNEAQ (reference sequence). Here the CDR3 DNA reads TGTGCCAGCAGCTCCGGGACAGGGGCCTACAATGAGCAGTTCTTC. Its translation is CASSSGTGAYNEQFF. Combining the CDR3 with reference TRBV7-9 and TRBJ2-1 gives the whole variable domain DTGVSQNPRHKITKRGQNVTFRCDPISEHNRLYWYRQTLGQGPEFLTYFQNEAQLEKSRLLSDRFSAERPKGSFSTLEIQRTEQGDSAMYLCASSSGTGAYNEQFFGPGTRLTVL.

The chain has TRBV20-1 and TRBJ2-3; 7 bases align to TRBD1. Trimming cost V 3 bases and J 2 bases; bases outside gene matches: 5. Looked up from germline, CDR1 is DFQATT and CDR2 is SNEGSKA (reference sequence). The CDR3 is 14 residues long. In nucleotides, the CDR3 is TGCAGTGCTAGTGGGACAGAGATCACAGATACGCAGTATTTT. Translating gives CSASGTEITDTQYF.

The chain links TRBV9 to TRBJ2-2; 8 nucleotides agree with TRBD2. The germline V gene encodes CDR1 SGDLS and CDR2 YYNGEE. This CDR3 has 18 amino acids. V gave up 1 base and J gave up 0 bases; unmatched junction bases: 8. CDR3 coding DNA: TGTGCCAGCAGCGTACCCACAGCCGGGGGGGCGAACACCGGGGAGCTGTTTTTT. This codes for CASSVPTAGGANTGELFF.

This chain joins TRBV6-5 and TRBJ2-5, with D possibly TRBD2 on 6 matching bases. The CDR3 consists of 13 residues. V was clipped by 8 bases and J by 1 base, with 11 bases between them. Germline V CDR1 and CDR2: MNHEY, SVGAGI. The CDR3 nucleotides are TGTGCCAGCCGGTTGCGGGGCCAAGAGACCCAGTACTTC. It translates to CASRLRGQETQYF.

This chain connects TRBV14 to TRBJ1-1, with TRBD1 as a possible D gene (5 bases). Looked up from germline, CDR1 is SGHDN and CDR2 is FVKESK. The CDR3 runs to 15 residues. Trimming pared 4 bases from V and 0 bases from J, leaving 12 bases between. This chain's CDR3 is CASSPHGGVNTEAFF. As DNA, the CDR3 is TGTGCCAGCAGCCCACACGGGGGGGTGAACACTGAAGCTTTCTTT.

This chain joins TRBV9 and TRBJ2-2; D might be TRBD2 (6 bases). The CDR3 totals 16 residues. CDR1 and CDR2 (germline): SGDLS, YYNGEE. The germline V and J ends were trimmed by 4 bases and 0 bases, with 13 bases remaining between them. In DNA, the CDR3 is TGTGCCAGCAGCCCGCCCGGGACTGCGAACACCGGGGAGCTGTTTTTT. It is translated as CASSPPGTANTGELFF.

The V and J genes are TRBV6-5 and TRBJ1-2; 7 bases align to TRBD1. V shed 6 bases, J shed 4 bases, and the junction held 5 bases outside the gene matches. From germline, CDR1 is MNHEY and CDR2 SVGAGI. This CDR3 comprises 13 residues. For the CDR3, the DNA is TGTGCCAGCAGCCGGGACAGCCGCTATGGCTACACCTTC. Its protein product is CASSRDSRYGYTF.

This chain uses TRBV30 with TRBJ1-1; maybe TRBD1 (5 bases). CDR1 is GTSNPN and CDR2 is SVGIG in the germline V gene (reference sequence). This CDR3 has 11 residues. V was shortened by 4 bases and J by 6 bases, with 9 bases between the two germline ends. The CDR3 nucleotides read TGTGCCTGGATCTGGGGCCCTGAAGCTTTCTTT. Translation: CAWIWGPEAFF.

The V call is TRBV27, the J call TRBJ2-1, with a possible D match to TRBD2 (7 bases). Germline CDR1 and CDR2: MNHEY and SMNVEV (reference sequence). The CDR3 totals 15 residues. V was clipped by 5 bases and J by 4 bases, with 15 bases between them. The chain's CDR3 is CASSRGVGGYNEQFF. CDR3 nucleotides: TGTGCCAGCAGTCGGGGGGTAGGGGGATACAATGAGCAGTTCTTC.

V gene TRBV6-5 combines with J gene TRBJ2-7, with 10 bases aligning to TRBD1. CDR1 is MNHEY and CDR2 is SVGAGI in the germline V gene. The CDR3 has 14 residues. Losses at the gene ends were 6 bases for V and 3 bases for J; bases not matched to a gene: 5. The CDR3 nucleotides are TGTGCCAGCAGCAGGGACAGGGGCGGCTACGAGCAGTACGTC. This translates into CASSRDRGGYEQYV.

This clone was observed a single time. The J gene is TRBJ1-2, the V gene TRBV19, with 7 bases that match TRBD1. Germline-derived CDR1 and CDR2 are LNHDA and SQIVND (reference sequence). J gave up 7 bases and V 7 bases, and 12 bases lay outside the gene matches. This CDR3 has 14 residues. The CDR3 coding sequence is TGTGCCAGTACCCTCGCCCCGCAGGGGGGTGGCTACACCTTC. Its translation: CASTLAPQGGGYTF.

In nucleotides, the CDR3 is TGTGCCAGCAGCTCCCTAGCGGGGGGTCGTAGCAATGAGCAGTTCTTC. This translates into CASSSLAGGRSNEQFF. The rearrangement uses TRBV7-9 and TRBJ2-1; TRBD2 matches at 11 bases. The length of the CDR3 is 16 residues. Germline CDR1 reads SEHNR; CDR2 reads FQNEAQ (reference sequence). Losses at the gene ends were 4 bases for V and 6 bases for J; bases not matched to a gene: 8. The entire variable domain, with the rest obtained from reference TRBV7-9 and TRBJ2-1, is as follows: DTGVSQNPRHKITKRGQNVTFRCDPISEHNRLYWYRQTLGQGPEFLTYFQNEAQLEKSRLLSDRFSAERPKGSFSTLEIQRTEQGDSAMYLCASSSLAGGRSNEQFFGPGTRLTVL.

The chain is built from TRBV16 and TRBJ1-6; 7 bases match TRBD1. The CDR3 runs 14 residues. V lost 4 bases, J lost 8 bases, and 5 bases stayed unmatched. In germline, CDR1 is KGHSY, CDR2 FQNENV. CDR3 protein: CASSLAGTDSPLHF. As DNA, the CDR3 is TGTGCCAGCAGCCTCGCCGGGACAGATTCACCCCTCCACTTT. The full variable domain, with the rest looked up from reference TRBV16 and TRBJ1-6, is GEEVAQTPKHLVRGEGQKAKLYCAPIKGHSYVFWYQQVLKNEFKFLISFQNENVFDETGMPKERFSAKCLPNSPCSLEIQATKLEDSAVYFCASSLAGTDSPLHFGNGTRLTVT.

This clone appeared a single time. This chain's CDR3 is CASSRTSGGRRYEQFF. The CDR3 DNA is TGTGCCAGCAGTAGGACTAGCGGGGGACGACGGTATGAGCAGTTCTTC. The chain combines TRBV25-1 with TRBJ2-1; 13 nucleotides agree with TRBD2. CDR1 and CDR2 (germline): MGHDK, SYGVNS. V was pared by 5 bases and J by 8 bases, with 9 bases of the junction left unmatched. CDR3 length: 16 amino acids. Full variable domain (rest looked up from reference TRBV25-1 and TRBJ2-1): EADIYQTPRYLVIGTGKKITLECSQTMGHDKMYWYQQDPGMELHLIHYSYGVNSTEKGDLSSESTVSRIRTEHFPLTLESARPSHTSQYLCASSRTSGGRRYEQFFGPGTRLTVL.

This chain joins TRBV18 and TRBJ1-5, with a possible D match to TRBD1 (6 bases). Deletions cut 1 base from V and 0 bases from J, with 10 bases between. The CDR3 is made up of 16 amino acids. CDR1 and CDR2 (germline): KGHSH, LQKENI. The CDR3 spells CASSPRGQNSNQPQHF. The DNA of the CDR3 is TGTGCCAGCTCACCACGGGGGCAAAATAGCAATCAGCCCCAGCATTTT.

The V call is TRBV5-1, the J call TRBJ1-2; TRBD1 agrees at 7 bases. Trimming cost V 4 bases and J 1 base; bases outside gene matches: 19. This CDR3 is built from 19 residues. Germline V gene sequence: CDR1 SGHRS, CDR2 YFSETQ. In DNA, the CDR3 is TGCGCCAGCAGCCTGTTCGCAACCGGGACAGCGAACAGTAACTATGGCTACACCTTC. It yields the protein CASSLFATGTANSNYGYTF.

The chain links TRBV11-2 to TRBJ1-1; weak D call: TRBD1 (5 bases). Looked up from germline, CDR1 is SGHAT and CDR2 is FQNNGV. Trimming stripped 9 bases from V and 1 base from J, with 15 bases between. CDR3 length: 14 residues. The CDR3 bases are TGTGCCAGAGGGATCCACAGGAGGAACACTGAAGCTTTCTTT. Its protein product is CARGIHRRNTEAFF.